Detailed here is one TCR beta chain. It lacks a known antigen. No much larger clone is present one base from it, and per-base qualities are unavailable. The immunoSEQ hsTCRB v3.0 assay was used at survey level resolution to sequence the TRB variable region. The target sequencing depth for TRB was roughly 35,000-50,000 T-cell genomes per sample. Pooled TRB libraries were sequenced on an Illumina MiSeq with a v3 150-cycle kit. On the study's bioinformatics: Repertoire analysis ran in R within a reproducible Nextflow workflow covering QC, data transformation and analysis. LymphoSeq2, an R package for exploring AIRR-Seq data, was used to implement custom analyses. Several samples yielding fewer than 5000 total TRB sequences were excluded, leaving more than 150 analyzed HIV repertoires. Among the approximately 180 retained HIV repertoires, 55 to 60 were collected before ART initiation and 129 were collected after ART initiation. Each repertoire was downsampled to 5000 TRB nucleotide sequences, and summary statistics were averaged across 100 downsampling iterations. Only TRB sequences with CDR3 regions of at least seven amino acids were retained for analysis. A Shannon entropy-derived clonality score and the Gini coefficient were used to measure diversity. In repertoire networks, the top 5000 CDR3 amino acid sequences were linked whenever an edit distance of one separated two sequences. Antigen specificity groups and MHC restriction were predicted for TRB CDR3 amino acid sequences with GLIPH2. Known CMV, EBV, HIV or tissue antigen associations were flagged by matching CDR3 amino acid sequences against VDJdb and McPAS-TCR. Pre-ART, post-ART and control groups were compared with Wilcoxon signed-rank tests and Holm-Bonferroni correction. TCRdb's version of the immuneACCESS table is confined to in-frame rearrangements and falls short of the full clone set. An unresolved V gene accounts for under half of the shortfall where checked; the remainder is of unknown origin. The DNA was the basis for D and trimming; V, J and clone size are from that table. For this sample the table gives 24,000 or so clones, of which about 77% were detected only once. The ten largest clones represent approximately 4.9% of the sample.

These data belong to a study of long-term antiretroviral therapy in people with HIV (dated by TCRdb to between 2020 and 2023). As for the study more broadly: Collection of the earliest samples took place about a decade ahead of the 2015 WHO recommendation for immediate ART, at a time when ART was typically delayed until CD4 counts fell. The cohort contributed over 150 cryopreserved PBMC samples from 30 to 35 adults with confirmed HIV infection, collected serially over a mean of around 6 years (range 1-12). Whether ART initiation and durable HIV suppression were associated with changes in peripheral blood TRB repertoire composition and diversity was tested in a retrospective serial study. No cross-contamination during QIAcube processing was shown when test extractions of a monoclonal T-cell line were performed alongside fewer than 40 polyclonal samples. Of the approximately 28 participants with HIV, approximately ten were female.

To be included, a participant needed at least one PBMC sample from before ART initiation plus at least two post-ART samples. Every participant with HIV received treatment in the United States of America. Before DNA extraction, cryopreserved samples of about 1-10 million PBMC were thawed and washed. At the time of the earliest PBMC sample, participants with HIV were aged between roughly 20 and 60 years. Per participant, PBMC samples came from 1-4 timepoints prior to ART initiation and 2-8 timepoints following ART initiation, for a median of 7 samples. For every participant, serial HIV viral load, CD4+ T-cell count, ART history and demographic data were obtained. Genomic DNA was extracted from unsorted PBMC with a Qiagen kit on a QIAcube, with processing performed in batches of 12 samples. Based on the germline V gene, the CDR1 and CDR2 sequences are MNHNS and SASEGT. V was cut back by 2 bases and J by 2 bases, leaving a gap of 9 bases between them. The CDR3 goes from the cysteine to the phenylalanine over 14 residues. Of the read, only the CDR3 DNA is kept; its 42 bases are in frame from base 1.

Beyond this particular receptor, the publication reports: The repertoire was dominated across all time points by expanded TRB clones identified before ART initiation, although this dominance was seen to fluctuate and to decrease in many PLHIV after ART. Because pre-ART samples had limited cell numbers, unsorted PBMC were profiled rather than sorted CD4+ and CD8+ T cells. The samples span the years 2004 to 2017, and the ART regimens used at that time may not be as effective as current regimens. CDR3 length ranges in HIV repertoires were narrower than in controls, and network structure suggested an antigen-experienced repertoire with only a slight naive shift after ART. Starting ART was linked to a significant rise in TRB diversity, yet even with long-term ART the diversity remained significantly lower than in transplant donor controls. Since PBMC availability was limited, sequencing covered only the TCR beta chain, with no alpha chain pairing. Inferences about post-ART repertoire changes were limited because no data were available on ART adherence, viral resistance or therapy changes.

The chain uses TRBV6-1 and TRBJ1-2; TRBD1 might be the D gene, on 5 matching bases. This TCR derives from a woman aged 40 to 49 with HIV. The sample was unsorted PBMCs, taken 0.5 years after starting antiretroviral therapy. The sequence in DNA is TGTGCCAGCAGTGAAATTTCAGGGAACTATGGCTACACCTTC. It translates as CASSEISGNYGYTF.